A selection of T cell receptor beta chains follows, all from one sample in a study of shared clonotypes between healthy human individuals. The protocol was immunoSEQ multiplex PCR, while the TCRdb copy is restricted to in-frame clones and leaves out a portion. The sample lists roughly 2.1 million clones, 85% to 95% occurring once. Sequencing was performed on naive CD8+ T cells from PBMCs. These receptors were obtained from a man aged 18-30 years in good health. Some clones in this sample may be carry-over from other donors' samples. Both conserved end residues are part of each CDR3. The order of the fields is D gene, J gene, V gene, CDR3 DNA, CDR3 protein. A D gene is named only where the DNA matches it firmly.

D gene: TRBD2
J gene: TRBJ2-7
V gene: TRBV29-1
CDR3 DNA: TGCAGCGCCCGACTAGCGGGTGAGTACGAGCAGTACTTC
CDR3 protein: CSARLAGEYEQYF

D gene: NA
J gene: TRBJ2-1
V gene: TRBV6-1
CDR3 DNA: TGTGCCAGCAGTTTAGGGTACAATGAGCAGTTCTTC
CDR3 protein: CASSLGYNEQFF

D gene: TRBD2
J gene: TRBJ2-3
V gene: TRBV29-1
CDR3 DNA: TGCAGCGTTGCTAGCGGGATAGGCACAGATACGCAGTATTTT
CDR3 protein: CSVASGIGTDTQYF

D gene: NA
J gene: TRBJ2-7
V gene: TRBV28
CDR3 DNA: TGTGCCAGCAGCCTTTTGGACGGTTCCTACGAGCAGTACTTC
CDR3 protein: CASSLLDGSYEQYF

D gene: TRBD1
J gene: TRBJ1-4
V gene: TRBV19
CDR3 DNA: TGTGCCAGTAGTACCCGACAGGGTCGGGAAAAACTGTTTTTT
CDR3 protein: CASSTRQGREKLFF

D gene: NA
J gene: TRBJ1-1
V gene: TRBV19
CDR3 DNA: TGTGCCAGTAGTATCTGGTCGAGGAACACTGAAGCTTTCTTT
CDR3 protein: CASSIWSRNTEAFF

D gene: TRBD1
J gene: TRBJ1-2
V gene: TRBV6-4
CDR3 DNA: TGTGCCAGCAGCCCCGACAGGGGATCCGGTGGCTACACCTTC
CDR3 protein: CASSPDRGSGGYTF

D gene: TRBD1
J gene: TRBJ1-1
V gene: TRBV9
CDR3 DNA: TGTGCCAGCACCCCCCACAGGGGGGGCACTGAAGCTTTCTTT
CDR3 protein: CASTPHRGGTEAFF

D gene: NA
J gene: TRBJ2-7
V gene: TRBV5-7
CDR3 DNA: TGTGCCAGCAGCTTGGGATGGGGAAACGATAAGAAGCAGTACTTC
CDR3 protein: CASSLGWGNDKKQYF

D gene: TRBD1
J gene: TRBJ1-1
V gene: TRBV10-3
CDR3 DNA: TGTGCCTCCGGGGACAGGGGCACTGAAGCTTTCTTT
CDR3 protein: CASGDRGTEAFF

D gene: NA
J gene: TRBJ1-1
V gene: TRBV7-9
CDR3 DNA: TGTGCCAGCAGCTTAGCGGCCAGGATCGTTGGTGGGAAACCTGAAGCTTTCTTT
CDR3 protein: CASSLAARIVGGKPEAFF

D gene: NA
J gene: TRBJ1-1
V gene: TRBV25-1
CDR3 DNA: TGTGCCAGCAGTGAATGGGGGGGGCCCACTGAAGCTTTCTTT
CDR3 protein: CASSEWGGPTEAFF

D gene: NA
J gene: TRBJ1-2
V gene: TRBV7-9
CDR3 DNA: TGTGCCAGCAGCTTAATTATGTTGTCGGGGGCGGCTAACTATGGCTACACCTTC
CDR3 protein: CASSLIMLSGAANYGYTF

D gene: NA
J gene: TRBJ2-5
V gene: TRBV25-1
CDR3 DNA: TGTGCCAGCAGTCGCCCAGGCAAAGAGACCCAGTACTTC
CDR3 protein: CASSRPGKETQYF

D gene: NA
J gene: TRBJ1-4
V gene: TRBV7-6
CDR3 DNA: TGTGCCAGCAGCTTCAGGATTGGGGCAACTAATGAAAAACTGTTTTTT
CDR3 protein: CASSFRIGATNEKLFF

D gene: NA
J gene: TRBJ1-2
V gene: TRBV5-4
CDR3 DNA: TGTGCCAGCAGCTTGGAGGTGGGGGGCCACTACACCTTC
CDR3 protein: CASSLEVGGHYTF

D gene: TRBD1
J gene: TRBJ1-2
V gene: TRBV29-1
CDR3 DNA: TGCAGCGTCCCCGCCGACAGGGCCTATGGCTACACCTTC
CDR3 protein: CSVPADRAYGYTF

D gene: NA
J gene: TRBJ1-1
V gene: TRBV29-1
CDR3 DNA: TGCAGCGTTCCGCTCGGGGGCACTGAAGCTTTCTTT
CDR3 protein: CSVPLGGTEAFF

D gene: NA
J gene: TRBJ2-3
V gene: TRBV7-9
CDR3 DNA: TGTGCCAGCAGCTTAGCGTGGGGAAGGCAGTATTTT
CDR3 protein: CASSLAWGRQYF